These 20 T cell receptor beta chains were sequenced from one sample in a study of Graves' ophthalmopathy and Graves' hyperthyroidism. As the template, RNA transcripts were used to amplify TCR beta CDR3 regions. First-round RT-PCR used HTBI primers; second-round multiplex PCR followed. Using its own MiXCR run on the multiplex PCR reads, TCRdb lists one record per CDR3 protein. The sample includes about 700,000 distinct CDR3 sequences, 35% to 45% of them seen just once. The sample taken for sequencing was peripheral blood. These receptors came from an adult man with Graves' ophthalmopathy.

Remarks on this clonotype: Since a much larger clone is just one base distant, this may be a read error. This chain connects TRBV7-9 to TRBJ1-4; unclear D gene. CDR3 length: 14 amino acids. Deletions cut 5 bases from V and 8 bases from J, with 15 bases between. Germline CDR1 is SEHNR and CDR2 is FQNEAQ (reference sequence). CDR3 DNA: TGTGCCAGCAGCAACCGAGGCCCAAGGGAAAAACTGTTTTTT. It yields the protein CASSNRGPREKLFF.

The chain combines TRBV30 with TRBJ2-7, with D perhaps TRBD2 (5 bases). Germline V lookup: CDR1 GTSNPN, CDR2 SVGIG (reference sequence). The germline V and J ends were trimmed by 0 bases and 7 bases, with 7 bases remaining between them. The CDR3 runs to 11 residues. CDR3 residues: CAWSVRGEQYF. CDR3 nucleotides: TGTGCCTGGAGTGTACGGGGTGAGCAGTACTTC. Based on the CDR3 plus reference TRBV30 and TRBJ2-7, the full variable domain is SQTIHQWPATLVQPVGSPLSLECTVEGTSNPNLYWYRQAAGRGLQLLFYSVGIGQISSEVPQNLSASRPQDRQFILSSKKLLLSDSGFYLCAWSVRGEQYFGPGTRLTVT.

This chain uses TRBV20-1 with TRBJ2-7; possible D gene TRBD1, 6 bases. Trimming shortened V by 3 bases and J by 4 bases, and 13 bases separated the two germline ends. This CDR3 spans 13 amino acids. Germline V gene sequence: CDR1 DFQATT, CDR2 SNEGSKA (reference sequence). CDR3 sequence reads: CSARTQGMYEQYF. CDR3 DNA: TGCAGTGCTAGGACCCAGGGGATGTACGAGCAGTACTTC.

Many counts were recorded for this clonotype. The V gene is TRBV9, the J gene TRBJ2-2, with a tentative D call TRBD2 (5 bases). The CDR3 totals 16 residues. The V end lost 3 bases, the J end lost 0 bases, and 12 bases lay between the germline ends. Germline values: CDR1 SGDLS, CDR2 YYNGEE. CDR3 sequence reads: CASSALGASNTGELFF. Written as DNA, the CDR3 is TGTGCCAGCAGCGCCTTGGGAGCCTCGAACACCGGGGAGCTGTTTTTT.

For this clonotype: The germline gene is not matched at one end of the junction; a read error may be the cause. This chain links TRBV5-1 with TRBJ2-1; 9 bases map to TRBD2. The CDR3 runs 13 residues. Germline values: CDR1 SGHRS, CDR2 YFSETQ. The chain's CDR3 is CASRGGLANEQFF. The CDR3 DNA reads TGTGCCAGCAGGGGGGGACTAGCAAATGAGCAGTTCTTC.

This clonotype was recorded many times. This chain links TRBV29-1 with TRBJ2-5, with 11 bases aligning to TRBD2. CDR1 is SQVTM and CDR2 is ANQGSEA in the germline V gene. The junction had 5 bases not matched to a gene; V was cut back by 0 bases and J by 5 bases. The CDR3 runs to 15 residues. The CDR3 bases are TGCAGCGTTGAAGATTCCCTAGCGGGAGGTGAGACCCAGTACTTC. It encodes CSVEDSLAGGETQYF.

This clonotype occurred many times. V gene TRBV25-1 combines with J gene TRBJ2-7; D might be TRBD1 (5 bases). This CDR3 has 12 amino acids. Germline CDR1 reads MGHDK; CDR2 reads SYGVNS. V lost 3 bases and J 9 bases, leaving 12 bases between the germline ends. CDR3 sequence reads: CASSDPATGQYF. CDR3 DNA: TGTGCCAGCAGTGATCCGGCAACAGGGCAGTACTTC.

This clonotype was seen just once. The conserved phenylalanine or tryptophan is not found at the CDR3 terminus, so this likely reflects a read error. The chain recombines TRBV7-8 with TRBJ2-7; a possible D gene is TRBD1 (6 bases). Germline lookup yields CDR1 SGHVS and CDR2 FQNEAQ. The CDR3 extends over 14 amino acids. The V end was cut by 6 bases, the J end by 5 bases, with 17 bases between. CDR3 residues: CASSQGMDRDEQYI. The DNA for the CDR3 is TGTGCCAGCAGTCAGGGGATGGACCGGGACGAGCAGTACATC.

V and J are TRBV24-1 and TRBJ1-1, with TRBD1 matching 8 bases. The junction had 2 bases not matched to a gene; V was cut back by 4 bases and J by 2 bases. The germline V gene encodes CDR1 KGHDR and CDR2 SFDVKD. The CDR3 is 14 residues long. CDR3 in amino acids: CATSEGQGNTEAFF. CDR3 DNA sequence: TGTGCCACCAGTGAAGGACAGGGTAACACTGAAGCTTTCTTT.

The V call is TRBV29-1, the J call TRBJ2-5, with a tentative D call TRBD2 (6 bases). The germline V and J ends were trimmed by 3 bases and 0 bases, with 20 bases remaining between them. The CDR3 is 17 amino acids. The germline V gene encodes CDR1 SQVTM and CDR2 ANQGSEA. The CDR3 nucleotides read TGCAGCGTTGAGAGTCAGGGAGGTGAGCAGTACCAAGAGACCCAGTACTTC. This encodes CSVESQGGEQYQETQYF.

The chain combines TRBV27 with TRBJ2-7, with 10 bases aligning to TRBD2. There are 13 residues in the CDR3. Germline-derived CDR1 and CDR2 are MNHEY and SMNVEV (reference sequence). The trim removed 8 bases at V and 1 base at J, leaving 2 bases unmatched. The CDR3 bases are TGTGCCAGCGGACTAGCGGCGTCCTACGAGCAGTACTTC. Amino acids: CASGLAASYEQYF.

This clonotype occurred many times. The chain employs TRBV29-1 and TRBJ2-7; 11 nucleotides line up with TRBD2. The CDR3 consists of 14 residues. The germline V gene has CDR1 SQVTM and CDR2 ANQGSEA. Trimming took 4 bases from V and 2 from J; bases not matched to a gene: 4. The chain's CDR3 is CSVAGTSGAYEQYF. CDR3 nucleotide sequence: TGCAGCGTTGCCGGGACTAGCGGCGCCTACGAGCAGTACTTC.

The rearrangement uses TRBV5-1 and TRBJ2-7; no clear D. The CDR3 spans 13 residues. The V gene lost 4 bases and the J gene lost 3 bases, with 11 bases spanning the gap. Germline CDR1 is SGHRS and CDR2 is YFSETQ. CDR3 nucleotide sequence: TGCGCCAGCAGCAGATCTGGAGTCTACGAGCAGTACTTC. It is translated as CASSRSGVYEQYF.

A note on this clonotype: A much larger clone differs by one base, so this may be a read error. This sequence joins TRBV20-1 and TRBJ2-7; tentatively, D is TRBD1 (6 bases). Germline loops: CDR1 DFQATT, CDR2 SNEGSKA (reference sequence). CDR3 length: 14 amino acids. CDR3 region: CSARDQGSSHEQYF. DNA of the CDR3: TGCAGTGCTAGAGACCAGGGGAGCTCCCACGAGCAGTACTTC.

A remark on this clonotype: The junction departs from the called germline gene at one end, perhaps through a read error. The chain uses TRBV24-1 and TRBJ2-3; D is uncertain. Germline assignment: CDR1 KGHDR and CDR2 SFDVKD. The CDR3 loop spans 12 amino acids. The CDR3: CATSVSGDAQYF. CDR3 DNA sequence: TGTGCCACCAGTGTTAGTGGAGATGCGCAGTATTTT.

A note on this clonotype: At one end the junction does not follow the germline gene, possibly because of a read error. The V and J genes are TRBV10-3 and TRBJ1-1; the D gene is possibly TRBD1 (6 bases). The CDR3 length is 13 residues. Per the germline V gene, CDR1 is ENHRY and CDR2 is SYGVKD. CDR3 in amino acids: CATKGHDYTDAFF. CDR3 nucleotide sequence: TGTGCCACCAAGGGACATGATTACACTGATGCTTTCTTT.

This clonotype showed up many times. The V gene is TRBV6-5, the J gene TRBJ1-1; D remains ambiguous. CDR1 is MNHEY, CDR2 SVGAGI, per germline. This CDR3 spans 13 amino acids. Trimming cost V 0 bases and J 4 bases, with 6 bases left between them. The CDR3 is CASSYSHTTEAFF. CDR3 in DNA: TGTGCCAGCAGTTACTCGCACACCACTGAAGCTTTCTTT.

This clonotype has at least ten counts. The chain uses TRBV24-1 and TRBJ2-2; D unresolved. V was cut by 2 bases and J by 0 bases, with 9 bases left in between. Germline V gene sequence: CDR1 KGHDR, CDR2 SFDVKD. The CDR3 is 16 amino acids. The CDR3 sequence: CATSDSSAANTGELFF. The CDR3, as DNA: TGTGCCACCAGTGATTCTTCGGCAGCGAACACCGGGGAGCTGTTTTTT.

This clonotype came up many times. This sequence joins TRBV7-2 and TRBJ1-2, with D possibly TRBD1 on 5 matching bases. CDR1 and CDR2 (germline): SGHTA, FQGNSA. The CDR3 totals 13 residues. Deletions cut 6 bases from V and 5 bases from J, with 13 bases between. Here the CDR3 DNA reads TGTGCCAGCAGGTCCCCGGGACTTTATGGCTACACCTTC. Protein: CASRSPGLYGYTF.

This clonotype was seen more than once but under ten times. The chain links TRBV7-7 to TRBJ2-7; D is unresolved. In germline, CDR1 is SSHAT, CDR2 FNYEAQ (reference sequence). CDR3 size: 18 residues. With 5 bases removed from V and 5 bases from J, the gap between germline ends came to 28 bases. In nucleotides, the CDR3 is TGTGCCAGCAGCGTAACACCTACTCCGATGTCTCAGAGAGACGAGCAGTACTTC. The encoded protein is CASSVTPTPMSQRDEQYF. Using reference TRBV7-7 and TRBJ2-7 for the parts outside the CDR3, the full variable domain is GAGVSQSPRYKVTKRGQDVTLRCDPISSHATLYWYQQALGQGPEFLTYFNYEAQPDKSGLPSDRFSAERPEGSISTLTIQRTEQRDSAMYRCASSVTPTPMSQRDEQYFGPGTRLTVT.